The rows below give T cell receptor beta chains drawn from one sample of a study of OX40 agonist ivuxolimab in advanced cancers. Measured with immunoSEQ multiplex PCR; TCRdb has only the in-frame clones, and not every one. This sample carries 70,000 to 90,000 clones, 84% of them seen once, and the ten largest clones take around 7.8%. The source was CD4+ or CD8+ T cells sorted from blood, collected in a trial of the OX40 agonist ivuxolimab. The receptors shown here come from an adult with an advanced solid tumor such as melanoma, head and neck, liver or kidney cancer. CDR3s include the opening cysteine and the closing phenylalanine or tryptophan. The D gene is left open where the match is weak. The size of a clone is reported for some rows only, either as once, few or many, or as a class for expanded clones.

J gene | D gene | clone size | V gene | CDR3 DNA | CDR3 protein
TRBJ2-2 | . | . | TRBV19 | TGTGCCAGTAGTAGGGCTAGCTTTGACACCGGGGAGCTGTTTTTT | CASSRASFDTGELFF
TRBJ2-2 | . | . | TRBV5-1 | TGCGCCAGCACCTCGACCGGGGAGCTGTTTTTT | CASTSTGELFF
TRBJ2-1 | . | . | TRBV7-2 | TGTGCCAGCAGCTTACGGAGGGGGCCGACCAATGAGCAGTTCTTC | CASSLRRGPTNEQFF
TRBJ1-1 | . | few | TRBV7-2 | TGTGCCAGCAGCTTAGTGGTATTGGGGGAAGCTTTCTTT | CASSLVVLGEAFF
TRBJ1-1 | . | once | TRBV7-3 | TGTGCCAGCAGCTCTAAACAGGATCCGGGTGAAGCTTTCTTT | CASSSKQDPGEAFF
TRBJ1-5 | . | few | TRBV2 | TGTGCCAGCAGTTCTTTCCCTTTAAGGGACCAGCCCCAGCATTTT | CASSSFPLRDQPQHF
TRBJ1-5 | . | . | TRBV18 | TGTGCCAGCTCACCGCCAAGCGGCAGTCAGCCCCAGCATTTT | CASSPPSGSQPQHF
TRBJ2-1 | . | . | TRBV7-9 | TGTGCCAGCAGCTTAGGGGTTAACAACAATGAGCAGTTCTTC | CASSLGVNNNEQFF
TRBJ2-1 | TRBD1 | . | TRBV6-1 | TGTGCCAGCAGTGAAAGACAGGGAAAGTCCTACAATGAGCAGTTCTTC | CASSERQGKSYNEQFF
TRBJ2-5 | . | . | TRBV6-6 | TGTGCCAGCAGCCCAGGCCAGTACTTC | CASSPGQYF
TRBJ2-3 | TRBD1 | . | TRBV19 | TGTGCCAGTAGTCCGATGGACAGGGGCGGGACAGATACGCAGTATTTT | CASSPMDRGGTDTQYF
TRBJ1-5 | TRBD1 | . | TRBV18 | TGTGCCAGCTCACCCCAGGGGGGTAGCAATCAGCCCCAGCATTTT | CASSPQGGSNQPQHF
TRBJ2-5 | TRBD2 | . | TRBV19 | TGTGCCAGTAGTGCCGGTGGGCGGGGGGGAAAGGAGACCCAGTACTTC | CASSAGGRGGKETQYF
TRBJ1-4 | TRBD1 | . | TRBV19 | TGTGCCAGTAGCCCCGGGACAGGGGGCTATAATGAAAAACTGTTTTTT | CASSPGTGGYNEKLFF
TRBJ2-1 | . | once | TRBV11-3 | TGTGCCAGCAGCTTAGGCGGGGACCGGGGGAATGAGCAGTTCTTC | CASSLGGDRGNEQFF
TRBJ2-1 | . | . | TRBV5-6 | TGTGCCAGCAGCTTTAGTGAGACAAAGCAGTTCTTC | CASSFSETKQFF
TRBJ2-2 | . | . | TRBV2 | TGTGCCAGCAGTGAAGCCACCAACACCGGGGAGCTGTTTTTT | CASSEATNTGELFF
TRBJ2-4 | . | . | TRBV11-3 | TGTGCCAGCAGCCCACCGAGAGGCATTCAGTACTTC | CASSPPRGIQYF
TRBJ1-5 | . | few | TRBV5-6 | TGTGCCAGCAGTTCTGACGGCGGATACAATCAGCCCCAGCATTTT | CASSSDGGYNQPQHF
TRBJ2-4 | TRBD1 | . | TRBV5-4 | TGTGCCAGCAGCCGGAGCCTGGGACAGGGTGGATTCATTCAGTACTTC | CASSRSLGQGGFIQYF
TRBJ2-2 | TRBD2 | few | TRBV7-2 | TGTGCCAGCAGCTTAGCCAGCGGGAGAGGAACCGGGGAGCTGTTTTTT | CASSLASGRGTGELFF
TRBJ2-7 | . | . | TRBV7-6 | TGTGCCAGCAGAGTAAATAGGTTTCGCGGCGGGGAGCAGTACTTC | CASRVNRFRGGEQYF